This section outlines one T cell receptor (beta chain) sequence together with its context. The antigen remains unidentified. CD8+ and CD4+ T cells taken from blood had their TCR beta sequenced. In contrast to the negatively isolated CD8+ and CD4+ T cells, TEMRA cells were FACS-enriched. RNA, at about 0.45 to 1 ug, was reverse transcribed with random hexamers. An immunoSEQ multiplex PCR generated amplified TCR beta CDR3 products spanning 54 Vbeta and 13 Jbeta. TCRdb analysed the immunoSEQ multiplex PCR reads with MiXCR anew, one entry per CDR3 protein. Of roughly 150,000 distinct CDR3 sequences listed, about 95% are singletons. This sample was taken from a study of CD8 T cells in Susac syndrome. Study-level findings and limits: It was acknowledged by the study that relatively few individuals were included in its TCR sequencing and HLA analysis.

Germline CDR1 is DFQATT and CDR2 is SNEGSKA (reference sequence). The J segment lost 0 bases and the V segment lost 3 bases, leaving 0 bases of the junction unmatched. The length of the CDR3 is 14 residues. This chain uses TRBV20-1 with TRBJ2-1; 9 positions agree with TRBD1. Sequenced: CD8+ T cells from PBMCs. The receptor's source is a human donor with multiple sclerosis. The CDR3 region is CSARTGGSYNEQFF. CDR3 sequence (DNA): TGCAGTGCTAGGACAGGGGGCTCCTACAATGAGCAGTTCTTC.